This record looks at one TCR beta chain sequence and its context. Its target is not known. This CDR3 comprises 13 residues. V lost 6 bases and J lost 6; bases outside the gene matches: 6. Germline assignment: CDR1 MRHNA and CDR2 SNTAGT. This sample is drawn from a study of cytomegalovirus exposure and HLA in healthy donors. General observations from the study: Generally TCR sequences proved uncommon, though certain public TCRs appeared in numerous donors. Specificity for CMV antigens was confirmed in vitro for a few of the CMV-associated chains. Some TCR beta chains (roughly 150 of them) were listed as cytomegalovirus-associated.

The assay was immunoSEQ multiplex PCR, and TCRdb's table has in-frame clones only and misses some. The sample has 250,000 to 300,000 clones, 85% to 90% seen once; the top ten hold approximately 0.34%. Sequenced sample: PBMCs. The clonotype was recovered from a woman under 30 in good health and CMV-seronegative. The V call is TRBV6-4, the J call TRBJ1-1; 8 nucleotides match TRBD1. The CDR3 nucleotides are TGTGCCAGCAGGACGCCACAGGGGGCTGAAGCTTTCTTT. Residues: CASRTPQGAEAFF.